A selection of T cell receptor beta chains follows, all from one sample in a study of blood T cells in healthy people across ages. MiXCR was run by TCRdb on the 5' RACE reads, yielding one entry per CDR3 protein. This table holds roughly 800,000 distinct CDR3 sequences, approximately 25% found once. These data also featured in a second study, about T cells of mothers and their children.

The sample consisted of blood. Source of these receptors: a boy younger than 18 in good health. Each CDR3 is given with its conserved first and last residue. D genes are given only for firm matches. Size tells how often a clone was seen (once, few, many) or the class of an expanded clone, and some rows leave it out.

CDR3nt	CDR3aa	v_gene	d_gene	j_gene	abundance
TGCGCCAGCAGCTGGGCCGGGACAGAAAGCTACGAGCAGTACTTC	CASSWAGTESYEQYF	TRBV5-1	TRBD1	TRBJ2-7	-
TGTGCCAGCAGTTACACGATAGCGGGAGGTCTCTACGAGCAGTACTTC	CASSYTIAGGLYEQYF	TRBV6-5	TRBD2	TRBJ2-7	-
TGTGCCAGTAGTGTCCTGGGACAGGGTAAAACTGAAGCTTTCTTT	CASSVLGQGKTEAFF	TRBV19	TRBD1	TRBJ1-1	few
TGTGCCAGCAGCGTAGTTGACGGGGGGAGCACAGATACGCAGTATTTT	CASSVVDGGSTDTQYF	TRBV9	TRBD2	TRBJ2-3	-
TGTGCCAGCAGCTTGGACAGCACTGGAAACACCATATATTTT	CASSLDSTGNTIYF	TRBV5-4	-	TRBJ1-3	-
TGCGCCAGCAGCTTGGCAGGGGAGACCTATGGCTACACCTTC	CASSLAGETYGYTF	TRBV5-1	-	TRBJ1-2	-
TGCAGCGTTGCCCCAAGATTAGGTGACTATGGCTACACCTTC	CSVAPRLGDYGYTF	TRBV29-1	-	TRBJ1-2	few
TGTGCCACCAGCAGAGATCTCCTTTACGACAGGAGCTCCTACAGTGAGCAGTTCTTC	CATSRDLLYDRSSYSEQFF	TRBV15	-	TRBJ2-1	-
TGTGCCAGCAGCCAGGCGGATGCTAATGAAAAACTGTTTTTT	CASSQADANEKLFF	TRBV3-1	-	TRBJ1-4	-
TGTGCCAGCAGCCTGTTCGGGGGTAGGGCCGAAAAAGAGACCCAGTACTTC	CASSLFGGRAEKETQYF	TRBV9	-	TRBJ2-5	-
TGTGCCAGCAGCCAAGTCGGCAGGGCTGGAAACACCATATATTTT	CASSQVGRAGNTIYF	TRBV3-1	-	TRBJ1-3	few
TGCAGTGCTAGAGATGCCCCTCGTGGGGGGCTCTACGAGCAGTACTTC	CSARDAPRGGLYEQYF	TRBV20-1	-	TRBJ2-7	few
TGTGCCAGCAGCCAGGGGGACAGGGTAGAACAGCCCCAGCATTTT	CASSQGDRVEQPQHF	TRBV7-8	TRBD1	TRBJ1-5	-
TGTGCCAGCAGCCCGTGGGGGGGACCCTCTGGGGCCAACGTCCTGACTTTC	CASSPWGGPSGANVLTF	TRBV9	TRBD2	TRBJ2-6	few
TGTGCCAGCAGCTACCTCGGTTGGATAGGTGAGGGTGAGCAGTTCTTC	CASSYLGWIGEGEQFF	TRBV7-9	-	TRBJ2-1	many
TGTGCCAGCAGTCCAGGGGGATTGATGAACACTGAAGCTTTCTTT	CASSPGGLMNTEAFF	TRBV9	TRBD1	TRBJ1-1	-
TGTGCCAGCAGCACAGCCGGACAGGGGATCGAGACCCAGTACTTC	CASSTAGQGIETQYF	TRBV5-6	TRBD1	TRBJ2-5	few
TGTGCCAGCAGCAGACCAACAGGGGGAAGGAATACAGATACGCAGTATTTT	CASSRPTGGRNTDTQYF	TRBV12-3/TRBV12-4	TRBD1	TRBJ2-3	-